This passage covers 22 T cell receptor beta chains from one sample sequenced in a study of HIV-infected patients and healthy controls. Alpha and beta constant-region primers primed reverse transcription of 400 to 650 ng RNA. Each of the alpha and beta chains got its own library through chain-specific third strand synthesis with indices. TCRdb redid the calling of the 5' RACE reads with MiXCR, one entry per CDR3 protein. The data contain 4,500 to 7,000 distinct CDR3 sequences, more than 8.5% of them singletons. The repertoire came from unfractionated whole blood and reflected all unsorted peripheral T cells. This sample comprised blood, obtained before antiretroviral therapy. These receptors all come from an adult with HIV infection.

This clonotype was observed many times. This chain connects TRBV7-2 to TRBJ2-7; D could derive from TRBD1 or TRBD2 (5 bases each). The CDR3 is 12 residues long. CDR1 is SGHTA and CDR2 is FQGNSA in the germline V gene. V shed 2 bases and J shed 6 bases, with 8 bases lying between them. The CDR3 bases are TGTGCCAGCAGCTTATTGGGGGTCGAGCAGTACTTC. It encodes CASSLLGVEQYF.

This clonotype counts as medium-sized. The chain is built from TRBV2 and TRBJ2-3; 11 nucleotides agree with TRBD2. Germline values: CDR1 SNHLY, CDR2 FYNNEI. The CDR3 has 14 residues. Trimming removed 6 bases from V and 6 bases from J; junction bases left unmatched: 5. CDR3 region: CASRKGLAADTQYF. The DNA for the CDR3 is TGTGCCAGCAGGAAGGGACTAGCGGCGGATACGCAGTATTTT.

This clonotype is deemed medium-sized. CDR3 in DNA: TGTGCCAGCAGCCAAGAATTGGCACGGGGGTCTTACAATGAGCAGTTCTTC. It specifies CASSQELARGSYNEQFF. The J gene is TRBJ2-1, the V gene TRBV3-1; possible D gene TRBD2, 6 bases. This CDR3 has 17 residues. The V gene lost 0 bases and the J gene lost 4 bases, with 16 bases spanning the gap. The germline V gene has CDR1 LGHDT and CDR2 YNNKEL (reference sequence).

Worth noting for this clonotype: A much larger clone is a single base away; this may be a read error. The chain recombines TRBV9 with TRBJ2-1; 13 nucleotides line up with TRBD2. This CDR3 is built from 15 residues. The V gene's germline CDR1 is SGDLS and CDR2 YYNGEE. The DNA of the CDR3 is TGTGACAGCAGCGTAGGACTAGCGGGGGTCAATGAGCAGTTCTTC. Protein: CDSSVGLAGVNEQFF.

By frequency in the sample, this clonotype is medium-sized. The chain uses TRBV6-5 and TRBJ2-7; 7 nucleotides agree with TRBD1. The CDR3 totals 14 residues. Trimming at V came to 6 bases and at J to 1 base, leaving 6 bases not matched to a gene. CDR1 and CDR2 (germline): MNHEY, SVGAGI. CDR3 sequence (DNA): TGTGCCAGCAGCCGGGACAGAATTTCCTACGAGCAGTACTTC. Its translation: CASSRDRISYEQYF.

The CDR3 sequence: CASTAYRAGANVLTF. In DNA form, the CDR3 reads TGTGCCAGCACCGCATACAGGGCTGGGGCCAACGTCCTGACTTTC. The rearrangement links TRBV27 to TRBJ2-6; possibly TRBD1 for D (6 bases). This CDR3 comprises 15 residues. V was cut by 7 bases and J by 2 bases, with 12 bases left in between. CDR1 and CDR2 (germline): MNHEY, SMNVEV (reference sequence).

In its sample, this clonotype is medium-sized. The gene calls are TRBV2 and TRBJ1-1; D not resolved. Trimming removed 11 bases from V and 6 bases from J, with 10 bases in between. The CDR3 runs to 10 residues. Germline CDR1 reads SNHLY; CDR2 reads FYNNEI. CDR3 bases: TGTGCCCGCCGGGAGGCTGAAGCTTTCTTT. It encodes CARREAEAFF. Looking up the rest from reference TRBV2 and TRBJ1-1 gives the full variable domain: EPEVTQTPSHQVTQMGQEVILRCVPISNHLYFYWYRQILGQKVEFLVSFYNNEISEKSEIFDDQFSVERPDGSNFTLKIRSTKLEDSAMYFCARREAEAFFGQGTRLTVV.

At least ten counts were recorded for this clonotype. This chain joins TRBV6-5 and TRBJ1-5, with a tentative D call TRBD1 (6 bases). The CDR3 sequence is 13 residues long. Germline V CDR1 and CDR2: MNHEY, SVGAGI. Trimming stripped 5 bases from V and 7 bases from J, with 12 bases between. CDR3 in amino acids: CASSRQGRQPQHF. The CDR3 region has the DNA TGTGCCAGCAGTCGGCAGGGGAGGCAGCCCCAGCATTTT.

This clonotype is termed medium-sized. The chain joins TRBV20-1 to TRBJ1-2, with 9 nucleotides matching TRBD1. V was clipped by 2 bases and J by 5 bases; unmatched bases: 3. CDR1 and CDR2 (germline): DFQATT, SNEGSKA (reference sequence). The CDR3 contains 13 residues. The CDR3 DNA is TGCAGTGCTAGATCCGGGACAGGGTATGGCTACACCTTC. Amino acid sequence: CSARSGTGYGYTF.

This clonotype has ten or more counts. The rearrangement links TRBV6-5 to TRBJ2-5, with D unclear. CDR3 size: 11 residues. The V end was cut by 4 bases, the J end by 4 bases, with 4 bases between. CDR1 is MNHEY and CDR2 is SVGAGI in the germline V gene. The CDR3 here is CASSFLETQYF. CDR3 coding DNA: TGTGCCAGCAGTTTTTTAGAGACCCAGTACTTC.

This clonotype was counted at least ten times. The rearrangement links TRBV7-2 to TRBJ1-5, with 7 bases identical to TRBD1. From germline, CDR1 is SGHTA and CDR2 FQGNSA. The CDR3 runs 15 residues. V was clipped by 4 bases and J by 3 bases; unmatched bases: 6. CDR3 in DNA: TGTGCCAGCAGCTCCCAGGGGGGATCCAATCAGCCCCAGCATTTT. Residues: CASSSQGGSNQPQHF.

In its sample, this clonotype ranks as medium-sized. This chain joins TRBV20-1 and TRBJ2-3; 9 bases match TRBD2. Germline CDR1 is DFQATT and CDR2 is SNEGSKA (reference sequence). Trimming at V came to 0 bases and at J to 3 bases, leaving 4 bases not matched to a gene. This CDR3 region has 15 residues. In DNA form, the CDR3 reads TGCAGTGCTAGAGATCTGGCGGGGGGGACAGATACGCAGTATTTT. Residues: CSARDLAGGTDTQYF.

The gene calls are TRBV10-3 and TRBJ2-5; D might be TRBD1 (5 bases). V gave up 2 bases and J gave up 3 bases, with 7 bases separating them. The CDR3 consists of 13 residues. Per germline, CDR1 ENHRY and CDR2 SYGVKD. The CDR3 DNA is TGTGCCATCAGTGAGGAAGGGGAAGAGACCCAGTACTTC. Residues: CAISEEGEETQYF.

Sample share makes this clonotype medium-sized. The genes are TRBV19 and TRBJ1-1; D unresolved. V was cut by 9 bases and J by 5 bases, with 16 bases left in between. Looked up from germline, CDR1 is LNHDA and CDR2 is SQIVND (reference sequence). CDR3 length equals 13 residues. The CDR3 DNA reads TGTGCCAGCACTGGACGCTCGAGGACTGAAGCTTTCTTT. It specifies CASTGRSRTEAFF.

The chain recombines TRBV6-1 with TRBJ2-1, with a weak D call TRBD1 (6 bases). V lost 0 bases, J lost 4 bases, and 13 bases lay in between. In germline, CDR1 is MNHNS, CDR2 SASEGT. This CDR3 spans 16 amino acids. The DNA for the CDR3 is TGTGCCAGCAGTGAAGCGGGGGCCCCCCCTTACAATGAGCAGTTCTTC. Its protein product is CASSEAGAPPYNEQFF.

V gene TRBV27 combines with J gene TRBJ1-1; the D is unclear. Germline loops: CDR1 MNHEY, CDR2 SMNVEV (reference sequence). The CDR3 is 14 residues long. Trimming removed 1 base from V and 0 bases from J, with 6 bases in between. The CDR3 nucleotides read TGTGCCAGCAGTTTATACGGTTTGAACACTGAAGCTTTCTTT. Translated: CASSLYGLNTEAFF.

In this sample, this clonotype turned up a few times. The chain recombines TRBV2 with TRBJ2-3, with 8 nucleotides matching TRBD2. V lost 6 bases, J lost 6 bases, and 11 bases stayed unmatched. The CDR3 runs to 15 residues. CDR1 and CDR2 from the germline V gene are SNHLY and FYNNEI. The CDR3 nucleotides are TGTGCCAGCAGGCCTGAGGGGGGACTAGGTGATACGCAGTATTTT. It specifies CASRPEGGLGDTQYF.

By sample fraction, this clonotype is medium-sized (0.01 to 0.1%). V gene TRBV6-1 combines with J gene TRBJ2-7, with a tentative D call TRBD1 (6 bases). Trimming cost V 4 bases and J 2 bases, with 18 bases left between them. Germline CDR1 and CDR2: MNHNS and SASEGT. The CDR3 loop spans 16 amino acids. The CDR3 here is CASSGDGTPRPYEQYF. The DNA of the CDR3 is TGTGCCAGCAGTGGAGATGGGACACCGAGGCCCTACGAGCAGTACTTC.

This clonotype occurred a few times. V is TRBV6-2 or TRBV6-3 and J is TRBJ2-7, with D perhaps TRBD2 (5 bases). V lost 0 bases and J 2 bases, leaving 14 bases between the germline ends. This CDR3 is 16 amino acids long. Germline V CDR1 and CDR2: MNHEY, SVGEGT. CDR3 region: CASSYSSRGFTYEQYF. Written as DNA, the CDR3 is TGTGCCAGCAGTTACTCGAGTCGGGGATTCACCTACGAGCAGTACTTC.

This clonotype is medium-sized by share. CDR3 protein: CASSLQLGGQGATGELFF. In DNA form, the CDR3 reads TGTGCCAGCAGCCTCCAATTGGGGGGACAGGGGGCGACCGGGGAGCTGTTTTTT. The chain is built from TRBV4-2 and TRBJ2-2, with 12 bases fitting TRBD1. Losses at the gene ends were 4 bases for V and 5 bases for J; bases not matched to a gene: 11. Germline CDR1 and CDR2: LGHNA and YNFKEQ. This CDR3 is 18 amino acids long.

This clonotype is classed as medium-sized. The chain recombines TRBV3-1 with TRBJ1-2, with D possibly matching TRBD1 (5 bases). There are 13 residues in the CDR3. V was cut by 11 bases and J by 8 bases, with 21 bases left in between. Germline values: CDR1 LGHDT, CDR2 YNNKEL (reference sequence). CDR3 region: CAGCSGTHRGYTF. CDR3 nucleotide sequence: TGTGCCGGTTGCTCGGGGACCCATCGCGGCTACACCTTC. Combining the CDR3 with reference TRBV3-1 and TRBJ1-2 gives the whole variable domain DTAVSQTPKYLVTQMGNDKSIKCEQNLGHDTMYWYKQDSKKFLKIMFSYNNKELIINETVPNRFSPKSPDKAHLNLHINSLELGDSAVYFCAGCSGTHRGYTFGSGTRLTVV.

This clonotype was detected only a few times. V and J are TRBV9 and TRBJ2-1; 9 nucleotides align to TRBD1. V gave up 4 bases and J gave up 2 bases; unmatched junction bases: 7. The CDR3 length is 16 residues. Germline V lookup: CDR1 SGDLS, CDR2 YYNGEE. The chain's CDR3 is CASSTSTGGAYNEQFF. CDR3 in DNA: TGTGCCAGCAGCACCAGCACAGGGGGCGCCTACAATGAGCAGTTCTTC.